This TCR beta chain appears in the sequencing data of a study of blood T cell repertoires in COVID-19. Study summary: Samples of COVID-19 (acute and convalescent) were obtained from the United States, Italy and Spain.

CDR1 and CDR2 (germline): SGHTA, FQGNSA. V lost 3 bases, J lost 12 bases, and 9 bases stayed unmatched. This CDR3 has 13 amino acids. Sequencing was performed with immunoSEQ multiplex PCR; in TCRdb, only in-frame clones are kept and a portion is missing. Of roughly 250,000 clones in the sample, approximately 80% were seen once. Sequencing used peripheral blood. The sequence derives from a woman aged 55-69 years with active or convalescent COVID-19. This chain connects TRBV7-2 to TRBJ1-1; 8 nucleotides align to TRBD1. As DNA, the CDR3 is TGTGCCAGCAGCTTCGGGACAGGCGACATGACTTTCTTT. Translation gives CASSFGTGDMTFF.